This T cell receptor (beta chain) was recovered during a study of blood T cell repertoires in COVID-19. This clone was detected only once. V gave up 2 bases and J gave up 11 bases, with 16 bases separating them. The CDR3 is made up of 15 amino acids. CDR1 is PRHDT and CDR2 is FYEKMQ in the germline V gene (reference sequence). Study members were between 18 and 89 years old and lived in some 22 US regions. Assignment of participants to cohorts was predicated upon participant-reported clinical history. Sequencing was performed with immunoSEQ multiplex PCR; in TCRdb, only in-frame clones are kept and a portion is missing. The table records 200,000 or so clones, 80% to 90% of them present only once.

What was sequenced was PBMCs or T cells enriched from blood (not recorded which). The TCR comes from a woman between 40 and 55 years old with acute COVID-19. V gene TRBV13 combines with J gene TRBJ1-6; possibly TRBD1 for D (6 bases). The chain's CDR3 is CASSLRSQGSAPLHF. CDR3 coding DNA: TGTGCCAGCAGCTTAAGGTCGCAGGGGAGTGCACCCCTCCACTTT.